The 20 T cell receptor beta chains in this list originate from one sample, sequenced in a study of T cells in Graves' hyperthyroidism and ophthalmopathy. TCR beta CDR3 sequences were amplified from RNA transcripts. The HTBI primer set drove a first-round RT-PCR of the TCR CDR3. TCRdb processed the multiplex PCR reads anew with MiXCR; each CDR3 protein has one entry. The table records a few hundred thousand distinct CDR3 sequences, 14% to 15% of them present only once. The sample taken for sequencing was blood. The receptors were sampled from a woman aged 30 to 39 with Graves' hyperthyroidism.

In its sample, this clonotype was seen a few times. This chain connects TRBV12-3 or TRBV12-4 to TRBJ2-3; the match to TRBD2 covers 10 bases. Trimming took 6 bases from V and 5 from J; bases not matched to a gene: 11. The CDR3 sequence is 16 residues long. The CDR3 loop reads CASRGTSERDRDTQYF. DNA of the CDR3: TGTGCCAGCAGAGGGACTAGCGAAAGGGACCGAGATACGCAGTATTTT.

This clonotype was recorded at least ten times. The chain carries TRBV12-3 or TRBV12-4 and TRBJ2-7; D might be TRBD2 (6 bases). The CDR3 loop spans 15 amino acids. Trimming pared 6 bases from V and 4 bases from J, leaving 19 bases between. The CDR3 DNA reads TGTGCCAGCAGACCCACTGGGGGGACCTCATACGAGCAGTACTTC. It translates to CASRPTGGTSYEQYF.

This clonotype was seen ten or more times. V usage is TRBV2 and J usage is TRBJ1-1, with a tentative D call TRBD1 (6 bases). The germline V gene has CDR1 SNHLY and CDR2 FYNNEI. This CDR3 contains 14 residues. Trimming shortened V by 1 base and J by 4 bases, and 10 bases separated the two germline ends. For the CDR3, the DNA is TGTGCCAGCAGTGAAGAGGGGGTGGCCACTGAAGCTTTCTTT. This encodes CASSEEGVATEAFF. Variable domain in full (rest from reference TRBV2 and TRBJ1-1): EPEVTQTPSHQVTQMGQEVILRCVPISNHLYFYWYRQILGQKVEFLVSFYNNEISEKSEIFDDQFSVERPDGSNFTLKIRSTKLEDSAMYFCASSEEGVATEAFFGQGTRLTVV.

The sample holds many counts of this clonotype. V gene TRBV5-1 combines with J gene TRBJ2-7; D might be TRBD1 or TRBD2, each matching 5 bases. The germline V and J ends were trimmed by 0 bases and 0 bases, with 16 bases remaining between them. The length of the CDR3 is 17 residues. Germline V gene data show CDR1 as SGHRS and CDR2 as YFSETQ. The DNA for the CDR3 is TGCGCCAGCAGCTTGGGTGGGACCGGCAAGAGCTCCTACGAGCAGTACTTC. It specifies CASSLGGTGKSSYEQYF.

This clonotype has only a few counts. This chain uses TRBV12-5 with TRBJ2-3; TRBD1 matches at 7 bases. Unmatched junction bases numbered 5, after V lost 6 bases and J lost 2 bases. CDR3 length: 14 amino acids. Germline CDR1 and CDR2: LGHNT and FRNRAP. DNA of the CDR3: TGTGCTAGTGGCCCGGGACAGCACACAGATACGCAGTATTTT. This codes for CASGPGQHTDTQYF.

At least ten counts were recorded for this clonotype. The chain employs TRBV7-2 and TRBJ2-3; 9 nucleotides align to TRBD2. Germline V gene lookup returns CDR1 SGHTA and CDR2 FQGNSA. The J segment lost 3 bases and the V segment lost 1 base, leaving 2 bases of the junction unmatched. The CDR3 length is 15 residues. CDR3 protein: CASSLDGLATDTQYF. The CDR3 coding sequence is TGTGCCAGCAGCTTAGATGGACTAGCGACAGATACGCAGTATTTT.

CDR3 in amino acids: CSVETGGAKNIQYF. DNA of the CDR3: TGCAGCGTCGAGACAGGGGGCGCCAAAAACATTCAGTACTTC. The chain links TRBV29-1 to TRBJ2-4; 10 bases are a match to TRBD1. The CDR3 runs 14 residues. CDR1 and CDR2 from the germline V gene are SQVTM and ANQGSEA. The ends lost 6 bases at V and 1 base at J; junction bases unmatched: 3.

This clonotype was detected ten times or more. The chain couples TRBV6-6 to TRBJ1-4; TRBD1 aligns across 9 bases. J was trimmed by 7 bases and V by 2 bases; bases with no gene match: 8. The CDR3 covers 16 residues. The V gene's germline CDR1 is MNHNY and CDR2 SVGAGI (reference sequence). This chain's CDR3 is CASSYPLTGGSEKLFF. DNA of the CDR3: TGTGCCAGCAGTTACCCATTAACAGGGGGCAGTGAAAAACTGTTTTTT.

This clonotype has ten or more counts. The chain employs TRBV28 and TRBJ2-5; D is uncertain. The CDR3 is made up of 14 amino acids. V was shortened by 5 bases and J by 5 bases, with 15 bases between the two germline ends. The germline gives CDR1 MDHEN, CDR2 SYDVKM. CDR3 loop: CASSLRPRLETQYF. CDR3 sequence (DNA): TGTGCCAGCAGTCTGAGGCCCCGCTTGGAGACCCAGTACTTC.

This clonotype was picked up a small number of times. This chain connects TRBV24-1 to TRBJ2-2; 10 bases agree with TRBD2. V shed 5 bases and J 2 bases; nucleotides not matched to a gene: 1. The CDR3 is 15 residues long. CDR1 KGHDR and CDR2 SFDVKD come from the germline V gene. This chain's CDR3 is CATSVAGGNTGELFF. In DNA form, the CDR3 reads TGTGCCACCAGTGTAGCGGGAGGAAACACCGGGGAGCTGTTTTTT.

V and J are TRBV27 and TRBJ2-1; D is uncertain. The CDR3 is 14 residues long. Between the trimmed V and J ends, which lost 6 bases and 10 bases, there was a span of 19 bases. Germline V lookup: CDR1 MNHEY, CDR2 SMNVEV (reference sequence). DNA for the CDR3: TGTGCCAGCAGCTTAGGGCCCCTGGTGGTGGAGCAGTTCTTC. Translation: CASSLGPLVVEQFF.

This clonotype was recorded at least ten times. The CDR3 sequence is CSPRLADTDTQYF. The CDR3 DNA reads TGCAGCCCCCGACTAGCGGATACAGATACGCAGTATTTT. The V call is TRBV29-1, the J call TRBJ2-3; 9 nucleotides align to TRBD2. The V gene's germline CDR1 is SQVTM and CDR2 ANQGSEA. The CDR3 covers 13 residues. V lost 8 bases and J lost 3; bases outside the gene matches: 6.

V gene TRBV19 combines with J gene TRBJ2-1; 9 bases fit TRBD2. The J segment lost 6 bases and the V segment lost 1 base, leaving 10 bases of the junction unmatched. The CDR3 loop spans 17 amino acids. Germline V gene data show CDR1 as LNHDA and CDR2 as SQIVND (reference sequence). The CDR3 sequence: CASSIVRPSGISNEQFF. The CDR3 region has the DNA TGTGCCAGTAGTATAGTCCGGCCTAGCGGGATCTCCAATGAGCAGTTCTTC.

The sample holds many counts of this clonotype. Here the CDR3 DNA reads TGTGCCAGCAGCCAAGAAGTGGGAGCCTCTCCGCAGTATTTT. Protein: CASSQEVGASPQYF. The genes are TRBV3-1 and TRBJ2-3, with D tentatively TRBD2 (5 bases). The CDR3 is 14 amino acids. CDR1 and CDR2 from the germline V gene are LGHDT and YNNKEL (reference sequence). The V and J ends lost 0 bases and 10 bases respectively, with 14 bases between them.

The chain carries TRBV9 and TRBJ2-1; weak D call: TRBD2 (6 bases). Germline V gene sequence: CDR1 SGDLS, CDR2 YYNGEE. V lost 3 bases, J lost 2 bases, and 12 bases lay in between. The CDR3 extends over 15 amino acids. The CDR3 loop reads CASSASGPTYNEQFF. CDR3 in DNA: TGTGCCAGCAGCGCCAGCGGGCCAACCTACAATGAGCAGTTCTTC.

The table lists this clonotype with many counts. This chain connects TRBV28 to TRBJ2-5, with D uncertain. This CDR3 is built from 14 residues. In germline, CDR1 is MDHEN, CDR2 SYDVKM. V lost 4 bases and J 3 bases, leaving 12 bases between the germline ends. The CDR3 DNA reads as TGTGCCAGCAGTTGGGGATCGCGAGAAGAGACCCAGTACTTC. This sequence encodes CASSWGSREETQYF.

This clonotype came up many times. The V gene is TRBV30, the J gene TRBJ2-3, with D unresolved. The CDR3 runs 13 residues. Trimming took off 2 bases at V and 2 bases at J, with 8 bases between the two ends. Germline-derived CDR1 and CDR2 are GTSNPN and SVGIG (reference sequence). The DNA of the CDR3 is TGTGCCTGGAGTAAGGGCACCACAGATACGCAGTATTTT. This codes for CAWSKGTTDTQYF.

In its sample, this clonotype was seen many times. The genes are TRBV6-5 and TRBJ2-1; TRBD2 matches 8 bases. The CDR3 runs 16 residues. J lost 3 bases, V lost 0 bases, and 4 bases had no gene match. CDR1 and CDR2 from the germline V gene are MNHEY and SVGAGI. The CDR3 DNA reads TGTGCCAGCAGTTACTCAGGTGCGGGAGGCTACAATGAGCAGTTCTTC. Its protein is CASSYSGAGGYNEQFF.

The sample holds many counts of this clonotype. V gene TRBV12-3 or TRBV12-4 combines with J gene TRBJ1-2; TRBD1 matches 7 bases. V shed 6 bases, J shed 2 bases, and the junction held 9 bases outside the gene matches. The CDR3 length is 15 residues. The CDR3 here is CASSFIDRANYGYTF. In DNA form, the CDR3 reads TGTGCCAGCAGCTTCATAGACAGGGCCAACTATGGCTACACCTTC.

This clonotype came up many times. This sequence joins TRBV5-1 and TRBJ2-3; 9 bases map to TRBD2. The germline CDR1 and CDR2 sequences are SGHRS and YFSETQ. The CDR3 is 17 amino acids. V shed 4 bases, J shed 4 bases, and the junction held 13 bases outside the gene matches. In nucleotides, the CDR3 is TGCGCCAGCAGCAAACCTAGCGGGGAGGGCCCTGCAGATACGCAGTATTTT. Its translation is CASSKPSGEGPADTQYF.